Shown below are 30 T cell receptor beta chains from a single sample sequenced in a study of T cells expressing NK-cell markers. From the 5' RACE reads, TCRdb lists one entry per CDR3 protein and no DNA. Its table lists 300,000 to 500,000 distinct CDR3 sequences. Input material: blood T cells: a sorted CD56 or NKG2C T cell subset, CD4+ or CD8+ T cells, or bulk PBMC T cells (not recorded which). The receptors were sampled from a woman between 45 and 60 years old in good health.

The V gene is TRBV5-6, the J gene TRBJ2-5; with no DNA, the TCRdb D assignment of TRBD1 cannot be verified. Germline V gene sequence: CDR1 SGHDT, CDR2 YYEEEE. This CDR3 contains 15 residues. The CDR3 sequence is CASSFGTGRQETQYF.

CDR3 sequence reads: CASTFGQGNTEAFF. The chain joins TRBV12-3 or TRBV12-4 to TRBJ1-1; no DNA is available, so the TRBD1 call from TCRdb remains unchecked. The CDR3 has 14 amino acids.

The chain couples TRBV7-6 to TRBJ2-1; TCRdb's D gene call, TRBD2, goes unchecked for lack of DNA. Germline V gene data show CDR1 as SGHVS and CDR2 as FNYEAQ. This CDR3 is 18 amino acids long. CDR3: CASSFPRTSGSEGNEQFF.

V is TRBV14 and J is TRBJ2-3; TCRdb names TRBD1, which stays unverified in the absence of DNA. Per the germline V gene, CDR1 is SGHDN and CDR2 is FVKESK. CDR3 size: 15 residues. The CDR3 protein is CASSQAREGTDTQYF.

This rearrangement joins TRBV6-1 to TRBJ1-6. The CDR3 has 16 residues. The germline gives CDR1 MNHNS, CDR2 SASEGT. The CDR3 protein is CASRREAGSYNSPLHF.

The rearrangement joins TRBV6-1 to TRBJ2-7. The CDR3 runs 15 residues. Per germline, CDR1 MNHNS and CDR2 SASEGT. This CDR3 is CASRPRAGSPTQQYF.

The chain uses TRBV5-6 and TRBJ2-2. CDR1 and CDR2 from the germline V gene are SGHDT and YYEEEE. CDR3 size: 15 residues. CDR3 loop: CASSLGSGNTGELFF. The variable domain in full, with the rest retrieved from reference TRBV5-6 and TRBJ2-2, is DAGVTQSPTHLIKTRGQQVTLRCSPKSGHDTVSWYQQALGQGPQFIFQYYEEEERQRGNFPDRFSGHQFPNYSSELNVNALLLGDSALYLCASSLGSGNTGELFFGEGSRLTVL.

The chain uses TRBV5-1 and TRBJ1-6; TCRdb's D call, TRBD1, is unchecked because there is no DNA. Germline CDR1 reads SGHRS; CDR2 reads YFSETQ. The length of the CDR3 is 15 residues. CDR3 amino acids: CASSTGQGFDSPLHF.

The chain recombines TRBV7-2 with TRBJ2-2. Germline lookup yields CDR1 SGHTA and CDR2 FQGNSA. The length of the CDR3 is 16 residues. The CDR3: CASSLIAWGSTGELFF.

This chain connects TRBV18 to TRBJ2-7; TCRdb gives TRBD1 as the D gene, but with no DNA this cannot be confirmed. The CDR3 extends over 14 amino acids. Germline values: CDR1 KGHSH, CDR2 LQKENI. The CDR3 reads CASSPGDGVYEQYF.

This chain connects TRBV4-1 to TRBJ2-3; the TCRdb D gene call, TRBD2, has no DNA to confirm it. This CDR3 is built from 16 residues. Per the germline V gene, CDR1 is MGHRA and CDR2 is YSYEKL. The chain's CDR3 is CASSASSGGLGDTQYF.

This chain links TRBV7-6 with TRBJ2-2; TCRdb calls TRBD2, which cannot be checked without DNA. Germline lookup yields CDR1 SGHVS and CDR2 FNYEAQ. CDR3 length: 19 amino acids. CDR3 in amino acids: CASSLVASGRSSNTGELFF.

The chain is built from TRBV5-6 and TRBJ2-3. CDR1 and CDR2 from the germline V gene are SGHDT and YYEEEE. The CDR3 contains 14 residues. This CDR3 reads CASSFQLDTDTQYF.

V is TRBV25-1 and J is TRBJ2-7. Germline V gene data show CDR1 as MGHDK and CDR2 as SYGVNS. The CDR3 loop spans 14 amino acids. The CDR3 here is CASSEFGQYYEQYF.

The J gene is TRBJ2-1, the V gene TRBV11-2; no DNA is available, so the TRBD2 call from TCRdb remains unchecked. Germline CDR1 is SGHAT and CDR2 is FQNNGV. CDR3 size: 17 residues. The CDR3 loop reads CASSRSHRGRALNEQFF. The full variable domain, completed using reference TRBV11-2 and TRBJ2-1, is EAGVAQSPRYKIIEKRQSVAFWCNPISGHATLYWYQQILGQGPKLLIQFQNNGVVDDSQLPKDRFSAERLKGVDSTLKIQPAKLEDSAVYLCASSRSHRGRALNEQFFGPGTRLTVL.

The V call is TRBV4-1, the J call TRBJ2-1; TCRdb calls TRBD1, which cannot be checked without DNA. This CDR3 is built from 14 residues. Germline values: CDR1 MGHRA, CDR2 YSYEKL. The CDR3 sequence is CASSWGGTYNEQFF.

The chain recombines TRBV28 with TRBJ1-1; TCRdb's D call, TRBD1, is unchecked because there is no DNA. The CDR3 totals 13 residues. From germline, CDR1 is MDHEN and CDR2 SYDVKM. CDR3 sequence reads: CASRTGINTEAFF.

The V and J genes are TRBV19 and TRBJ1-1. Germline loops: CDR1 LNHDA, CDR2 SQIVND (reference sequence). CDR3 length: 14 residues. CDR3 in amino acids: CASRRGQAGTEAFF.

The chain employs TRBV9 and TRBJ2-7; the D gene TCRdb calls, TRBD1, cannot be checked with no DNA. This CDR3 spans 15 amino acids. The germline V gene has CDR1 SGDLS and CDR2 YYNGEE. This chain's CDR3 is CASSPSGTGSIEQYF.

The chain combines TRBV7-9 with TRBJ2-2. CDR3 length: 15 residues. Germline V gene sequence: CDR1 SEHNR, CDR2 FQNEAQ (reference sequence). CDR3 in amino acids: CASSLVVANTGELFF.

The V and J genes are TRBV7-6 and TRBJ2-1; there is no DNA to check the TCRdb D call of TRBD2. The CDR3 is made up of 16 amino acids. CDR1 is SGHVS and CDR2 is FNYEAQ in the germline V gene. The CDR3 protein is CASSLGGRGTYNEQFF.

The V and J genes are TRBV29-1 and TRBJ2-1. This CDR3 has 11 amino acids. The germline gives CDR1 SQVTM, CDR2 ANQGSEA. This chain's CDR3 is CSALSYNEQFF.

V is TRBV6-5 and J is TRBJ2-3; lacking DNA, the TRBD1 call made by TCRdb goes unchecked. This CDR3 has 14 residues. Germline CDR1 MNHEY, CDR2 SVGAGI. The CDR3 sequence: CASSTQPRGDTQYF.

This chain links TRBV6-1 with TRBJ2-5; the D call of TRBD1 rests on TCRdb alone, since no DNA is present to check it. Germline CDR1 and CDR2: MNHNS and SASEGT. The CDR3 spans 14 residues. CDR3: CASSQGLTQETQYF.

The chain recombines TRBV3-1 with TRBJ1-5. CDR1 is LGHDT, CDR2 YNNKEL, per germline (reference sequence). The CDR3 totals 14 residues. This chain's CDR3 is CASSQDPADQPQHF.

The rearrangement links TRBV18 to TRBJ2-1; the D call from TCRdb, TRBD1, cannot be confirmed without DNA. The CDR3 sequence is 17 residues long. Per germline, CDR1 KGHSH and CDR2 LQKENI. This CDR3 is CASSSLTGATSYNEQFF.

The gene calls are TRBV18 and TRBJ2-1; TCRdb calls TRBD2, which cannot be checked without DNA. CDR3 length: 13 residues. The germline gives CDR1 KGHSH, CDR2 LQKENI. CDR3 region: CASSPLVNNEQFF.

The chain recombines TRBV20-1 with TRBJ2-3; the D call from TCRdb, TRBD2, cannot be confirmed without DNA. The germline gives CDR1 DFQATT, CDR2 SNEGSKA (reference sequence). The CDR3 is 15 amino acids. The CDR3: CSANGRGPGTDTQYF.

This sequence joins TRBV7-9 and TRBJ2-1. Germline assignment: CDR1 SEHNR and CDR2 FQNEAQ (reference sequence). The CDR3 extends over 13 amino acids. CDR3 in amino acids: CASSPRLDLEQFF.

CDR3 amino acids: CASSQGQGTYNEQFF. The rearrangement uses TRBV4-1 and TRBJ2-1; no DNA is available, so the TRBD1 call from TCRdb remains unchecked. The CDR3 extends over 15 amino acids. In germline, CDR1 is MGHRA, CDR2 YSYEKL.